This T cell receptor beta chain comes out of a study of blood T cell repertoires in COVID-19 (dated by TCRdb to about 2020). At the level of the whole study: The collaborator samples originated in the United States, Italy and Spain and spanned the acute and convalescent phases of COVID-19. The prospective study material was composed of cDNA or gDNA derived from T cells, B-cell-depleted T cells, or PBMCs. The dataset comprised deeply sampled blood TCRbeta repertoires from subjects exposed to, actively infected with, or recovered from COVID-19. The repertoires were released in a freely available public database meant as a resource for research on the immune response to SARS-CoV-2. Samples were obtained from the ongoing ImmuneRACE study (first 160 participants) and from roughly 1,300 subjects provided by 6 global collaborators. The sample metadata nearly always contained a de-identified subject ID, COVID-19 status, age in years and sex. Where available, HLA class I and class II types were obtained from metadata supplied by the sample provider rather than from assay-based typing.

TCRbeta CDR3 regions were amplified from genomic DNA by means of the immunoSEQ Assay, a bias-controlled multiplex PCR. Per the original workflow: The number of nucleated cells in each sample was estimated by amplification of reference gene primers within the assay. To quantify the absolute abundance of each unique TCRbeta CDR3 rearrangement, sequence reads were collapsed and filtered. Productive Simpson clonality was computed per sample as the square root of Simpson's diversity index over productive rearrangements. TCRdb obtained this table from immuneACCESS and retained in-frame rearrangements with V and J assigned. These tables miss some clones; where compared with another copy, unresolved V genes account for less than half of the shortfall, and the remainder is unexplained. V and J calls and clone size follow that table, whereas D and trimming were derived from the DNA. Across this sample there are approximately 100,000 clones, with 87% seen only once. Approximately 3% of the sample is taken by the ten largest.

Each collaborating institution followed its own protocols to collect whole blood in K2EDTA tubes. For TCRbeta analysis, collaborators shipped samples as frozen whole blood, isolated PBMCs, or DNA extracted from either of those sample types. The CDR3 covers 14 residues, taking in both the cysteine and the phenylalanine. Only the CDR3 DNA is retained, 42 bases long and in frame from the first base. Sequences MNHEY (CDR1) and SVGAGI (CDR2) are obtained from the germline V gene. Germline trimming amounts to 6 bases on V and 1 base on J, with 3 as the count of junction bases outside the gene matches. Paper-wide results and their limitations: The quantity of clinical and demographic metadata differed by source and by participant and was supplied without curation.

A note on this clone: Its target antigen remains unknown. Per-base qualities were not stored, and no clone one base away is much larger.

Rearrangement joined TRBV6-5 to TRBJ1-5, and TRBD1 matches 7 of the central bases. The clonotype was recovered from a man aged 45-65 years in a cohort sampled during active COVID-19. The sample consisted of peripheral blood. The DNA sequence follows: TGTGCCAGCAGCGAGACAGGGAGCAATCAGCCCCAGCATTTT. Translated, it reads CASSETGSNQPQHF.